Below, 5 T cell receptor beta chains from the same sample are listed, as sequenced in a study of identical twins. TCRdb redid the calling of the 5' RACE reads with MiXCR, one entry per CDR3 protein. The sample carries fewer than 650,000 distinct CDR3 sequences, roughly 7.1% recorded once. The same sample was also used in a study of yellow fever vaccine responses in identical twins.

The source material was PBMCs. The source of these receptors is a woman between 18 and 30 years old in good health.

The chain has TRBV2 and TRBJ2-6, with TRBD1 matching over 7 bases. The V and J ends lost 6 bases and 2 bases, in that order; junction bases with no gene match: 7. CDR3 length: 16 residues. CDR1 is SNHLY and CDR2 is FYNNEI in the germline V gene. The CDR3 sequence: CASSRDSNAGANVLTF. CDR3 sequence (DNA): TGTGCCAGCAGCCGGGACAGCAACGCTGGGGCCAACGTCCTGACTTTC.

Many counts were recorded for this clonotype. The gene calls are TRBV28 and TRBJ2-5, with D perhaps TRBD1 (5 bases). The CDR3 loop spans 15 amino acids. V was trimmed by 2 bases and J by 5 bases, leaving 15 bases between them. Germline CDR1 and CDR2: MDHEN and SYDVKM. The CDR3 region is CASSLQGRRWETQYF. CDR3 nucleotides: TGTGCCAGCAGTTTACAGGGTCGGCGTTGGGAGACCCAGTACTTC.

This chain links TRBV29-1 with TRBJ1-4; D remains ambiguous. Germline values: CDR1 SQVTM, CDR2 ANQGSEA. This CDR3 has 13 amino acids. Trimming cost V 5 bases and J 5 bases, with 12 bases left between them. The CDR3 loop reads CSVLGSSNEKLFF. CDR3 in DNA: TGCAGCGTTCTGGGGTCCTCGAATGAAAAACTGTTTTTT.

There are many counts of this clonotype. The V gene is TRBV3-1, the J gene TRBJ1-1; TRBD1 aligns across 12 bases. The CDR3 totals 16 residues. Per germline, CDR1 LGHDT and CDR2 YNNKEL (reference sequence). After removal of 2 bases from V and 6 bases from J, the junction contained 7 bases not matched to a gene. CDR3 region: CASSQLGQGAKAEAFF. Here the CDR3 DNA reads TGTGCCAGCAGCCAATTGGGACAGGGGGCCAAGGCTGAAGCTTTCTTT.

This sequence joins TRBV7-8 and TRBJ2-2, with D perhaps TRBD1 (6 bases). The CDR3 has 14 amino acids. Germline loops: CDR1 SGHVS, CDR2 FQNEAQ. The V end lost 6 bases, the J end lost 7 bases, and 15 bases lay between the germline ends. The CDR3 coding sequence is TGTGCCAGCAGACCACGCCAGGGGCGCGGGGAGCTGTTTTTT. Encoded protein: CASRPRQGRGELFF.